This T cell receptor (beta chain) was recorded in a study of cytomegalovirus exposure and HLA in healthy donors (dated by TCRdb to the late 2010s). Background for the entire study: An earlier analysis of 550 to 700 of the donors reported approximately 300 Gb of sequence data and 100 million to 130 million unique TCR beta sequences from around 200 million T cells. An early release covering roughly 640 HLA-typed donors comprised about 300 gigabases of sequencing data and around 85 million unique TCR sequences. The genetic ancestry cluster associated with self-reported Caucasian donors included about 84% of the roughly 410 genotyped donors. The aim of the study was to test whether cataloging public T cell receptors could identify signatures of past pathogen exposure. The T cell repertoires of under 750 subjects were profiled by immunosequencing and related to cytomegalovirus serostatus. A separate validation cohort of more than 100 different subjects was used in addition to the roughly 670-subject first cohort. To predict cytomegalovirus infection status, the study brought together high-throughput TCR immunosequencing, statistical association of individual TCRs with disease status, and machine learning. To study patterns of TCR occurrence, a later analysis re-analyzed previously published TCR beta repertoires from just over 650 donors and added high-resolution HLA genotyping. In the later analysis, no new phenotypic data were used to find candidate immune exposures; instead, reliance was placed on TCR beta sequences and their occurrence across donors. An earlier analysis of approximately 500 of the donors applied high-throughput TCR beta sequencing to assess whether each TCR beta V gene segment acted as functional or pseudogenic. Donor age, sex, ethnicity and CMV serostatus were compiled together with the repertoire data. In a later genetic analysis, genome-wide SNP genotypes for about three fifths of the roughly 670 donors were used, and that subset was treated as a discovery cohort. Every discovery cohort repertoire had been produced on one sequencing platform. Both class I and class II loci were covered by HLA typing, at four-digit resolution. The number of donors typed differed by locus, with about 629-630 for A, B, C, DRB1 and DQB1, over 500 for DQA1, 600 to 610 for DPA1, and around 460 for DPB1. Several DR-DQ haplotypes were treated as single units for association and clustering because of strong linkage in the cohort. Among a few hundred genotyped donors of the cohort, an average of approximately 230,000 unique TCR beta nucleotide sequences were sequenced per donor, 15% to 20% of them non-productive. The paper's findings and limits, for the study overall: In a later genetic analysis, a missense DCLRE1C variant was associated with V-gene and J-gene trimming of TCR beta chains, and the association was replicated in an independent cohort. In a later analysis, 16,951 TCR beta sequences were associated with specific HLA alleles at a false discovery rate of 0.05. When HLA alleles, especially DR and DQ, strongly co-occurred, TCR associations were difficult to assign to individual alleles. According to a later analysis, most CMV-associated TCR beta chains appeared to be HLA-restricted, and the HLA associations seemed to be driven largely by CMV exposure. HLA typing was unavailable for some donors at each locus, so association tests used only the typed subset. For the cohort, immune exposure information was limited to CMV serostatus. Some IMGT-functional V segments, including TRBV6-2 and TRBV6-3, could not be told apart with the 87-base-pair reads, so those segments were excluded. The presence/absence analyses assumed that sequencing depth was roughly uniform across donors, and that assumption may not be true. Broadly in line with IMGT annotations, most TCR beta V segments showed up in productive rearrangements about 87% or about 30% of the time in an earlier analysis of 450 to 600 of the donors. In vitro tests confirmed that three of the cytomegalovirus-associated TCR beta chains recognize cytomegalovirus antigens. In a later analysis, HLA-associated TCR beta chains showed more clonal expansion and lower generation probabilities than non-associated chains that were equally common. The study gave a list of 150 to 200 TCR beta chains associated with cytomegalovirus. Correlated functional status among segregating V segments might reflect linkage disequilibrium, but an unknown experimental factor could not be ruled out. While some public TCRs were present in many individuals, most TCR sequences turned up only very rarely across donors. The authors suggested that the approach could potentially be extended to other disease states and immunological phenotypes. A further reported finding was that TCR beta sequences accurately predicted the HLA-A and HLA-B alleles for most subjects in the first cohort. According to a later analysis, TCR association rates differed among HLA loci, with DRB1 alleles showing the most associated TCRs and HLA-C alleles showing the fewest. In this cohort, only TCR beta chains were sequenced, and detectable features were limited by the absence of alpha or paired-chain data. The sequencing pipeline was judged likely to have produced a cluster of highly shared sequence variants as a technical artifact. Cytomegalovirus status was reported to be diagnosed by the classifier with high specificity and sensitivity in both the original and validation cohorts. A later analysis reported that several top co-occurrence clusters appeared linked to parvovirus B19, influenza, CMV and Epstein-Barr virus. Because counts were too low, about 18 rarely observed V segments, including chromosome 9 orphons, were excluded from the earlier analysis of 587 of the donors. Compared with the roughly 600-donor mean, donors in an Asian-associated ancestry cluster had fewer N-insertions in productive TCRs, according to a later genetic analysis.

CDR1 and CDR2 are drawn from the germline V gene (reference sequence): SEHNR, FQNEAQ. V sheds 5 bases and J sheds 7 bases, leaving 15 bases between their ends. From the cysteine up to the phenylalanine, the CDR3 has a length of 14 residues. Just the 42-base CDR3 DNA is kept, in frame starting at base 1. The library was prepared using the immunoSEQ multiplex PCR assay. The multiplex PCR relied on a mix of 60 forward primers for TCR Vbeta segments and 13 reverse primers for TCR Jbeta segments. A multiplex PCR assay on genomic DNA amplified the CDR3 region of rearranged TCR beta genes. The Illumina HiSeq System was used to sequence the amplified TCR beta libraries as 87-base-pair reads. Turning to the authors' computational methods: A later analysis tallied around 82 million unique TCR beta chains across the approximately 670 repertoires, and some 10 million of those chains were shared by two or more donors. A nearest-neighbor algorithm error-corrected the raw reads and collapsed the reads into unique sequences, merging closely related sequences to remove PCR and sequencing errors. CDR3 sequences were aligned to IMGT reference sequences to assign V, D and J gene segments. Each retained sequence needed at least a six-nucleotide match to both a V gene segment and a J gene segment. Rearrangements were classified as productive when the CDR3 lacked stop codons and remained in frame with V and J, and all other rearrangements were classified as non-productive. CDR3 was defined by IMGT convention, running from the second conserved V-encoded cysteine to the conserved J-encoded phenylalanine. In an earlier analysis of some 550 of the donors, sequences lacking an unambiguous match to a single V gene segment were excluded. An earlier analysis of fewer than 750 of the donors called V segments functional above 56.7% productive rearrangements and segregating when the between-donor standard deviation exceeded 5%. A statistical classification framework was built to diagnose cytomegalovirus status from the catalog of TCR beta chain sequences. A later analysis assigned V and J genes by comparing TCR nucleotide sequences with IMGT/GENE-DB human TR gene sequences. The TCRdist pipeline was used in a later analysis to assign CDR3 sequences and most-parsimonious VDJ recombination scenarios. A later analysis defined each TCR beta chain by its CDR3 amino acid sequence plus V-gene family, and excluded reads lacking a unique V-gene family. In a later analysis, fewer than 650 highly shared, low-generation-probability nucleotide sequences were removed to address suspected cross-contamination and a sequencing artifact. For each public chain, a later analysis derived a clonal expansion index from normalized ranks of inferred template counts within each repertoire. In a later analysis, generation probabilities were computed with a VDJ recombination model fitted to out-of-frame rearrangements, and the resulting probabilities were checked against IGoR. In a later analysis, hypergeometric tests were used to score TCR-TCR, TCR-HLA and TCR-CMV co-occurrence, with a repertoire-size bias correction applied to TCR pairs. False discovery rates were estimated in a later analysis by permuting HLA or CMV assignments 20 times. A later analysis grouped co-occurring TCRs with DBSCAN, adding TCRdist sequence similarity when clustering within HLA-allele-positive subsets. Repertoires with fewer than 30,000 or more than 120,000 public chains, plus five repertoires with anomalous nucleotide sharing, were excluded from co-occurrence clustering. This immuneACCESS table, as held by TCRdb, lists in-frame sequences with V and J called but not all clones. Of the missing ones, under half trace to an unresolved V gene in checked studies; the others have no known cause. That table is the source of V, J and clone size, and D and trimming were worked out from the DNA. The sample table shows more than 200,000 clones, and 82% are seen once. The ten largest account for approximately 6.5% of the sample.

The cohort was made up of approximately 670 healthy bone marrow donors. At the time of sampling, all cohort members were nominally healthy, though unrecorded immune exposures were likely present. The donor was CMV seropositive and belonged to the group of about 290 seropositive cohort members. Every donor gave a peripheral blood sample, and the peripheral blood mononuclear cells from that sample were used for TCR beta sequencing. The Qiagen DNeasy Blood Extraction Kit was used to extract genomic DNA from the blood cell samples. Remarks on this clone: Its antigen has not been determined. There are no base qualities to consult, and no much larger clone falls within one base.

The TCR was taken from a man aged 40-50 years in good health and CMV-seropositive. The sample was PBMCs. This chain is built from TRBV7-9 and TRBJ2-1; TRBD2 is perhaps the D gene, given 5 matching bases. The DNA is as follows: TGTGCCAGCAGCCCGAAACTGACTATGAATGAGCAGTTCTTC. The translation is CASSPKLTMNEQFF.